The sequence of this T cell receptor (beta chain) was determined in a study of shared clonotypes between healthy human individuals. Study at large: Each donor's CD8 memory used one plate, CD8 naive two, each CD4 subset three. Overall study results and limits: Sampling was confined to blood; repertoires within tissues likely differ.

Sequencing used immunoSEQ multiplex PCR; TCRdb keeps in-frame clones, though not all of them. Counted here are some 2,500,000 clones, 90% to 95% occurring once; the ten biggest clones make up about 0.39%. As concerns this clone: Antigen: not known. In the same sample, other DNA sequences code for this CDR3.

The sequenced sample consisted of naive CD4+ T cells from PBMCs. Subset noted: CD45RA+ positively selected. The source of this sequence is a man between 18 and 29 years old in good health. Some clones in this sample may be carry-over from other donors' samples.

The CDR3 is CASSLVRQGTEAFF. As DNA, the CDR3 is TGCGCCAGCAGCTTGGTGCGACAGGGAACTGAAGCTTTCTTT. J is TRBJ1-1 and V is TRBV5-1, with 7 bases fitting TRBD1. The CDR3 has 14 amino acids. Trimming took 0 bases from V and 5 from J; bases not matched to a gene: 4. In germline, CDR1 is SGHRS, CDR2 YFSETQ.